This paragraph reports one TCR beta chain. Its antigen remains unidentified. Primers included in the PCR were 60 Vbeta and 13 Jbeta primers. Some clones are missing from TCRdb's copy, which holds only in-frame ones; the method was immunoSEQ multiplex PCR. This table holds about 52,000 clones, 72% found once. The record originates from a study of cytomegalovirus exposure and HLA in healthy donors. Whole-study results and caveats: Later analysis identified 16,951 TCR beta sequences associated with HLA alleles, using a false discovery rate threshold of 0.05. The study recorded 150 to 200 TCR beta chains that were cytomegalovirus-associated. No immune exposure information besides CMV serostatus was available.

Germline-derived CDR1 and CDR2 are SGHNT and YYREEE (reference sequence). CDR3 size: 16 residues. With 4 bases removed from V and 0 bases from J, the gap between germline ends came to 17 bases. This rearrangement joins TRBV5-4 to TRBJ2-7; maybe TRBD1 (6 bases). The sample comprised PBMCs. This receptor was taken from a woman aged 50 to 60 in good health and CMV-seronegative. In nucleotides, the CDR3 is TGTGCCAGCAGCCCTAGTGTGGACAGCTCCTCCTACGAGCAGTACTTC. Its protein product is CASSPSVDSSSYEQYF.